Below, 27 T cell receptor beta chains from the same sample are listed, as sequenced in a study of control samples from healthy donors and cancer patients. Measured with immunoSEQ multiplex PCR; TCRdb has only the in-frame clones, and not every one. The table records approximately 170,000 clones, 92% of them present only once. The sequenced material came from blood. Receptor source: a woman in her twenties or thirties in good health.

J is TRBJ2-7 and V is TRBV28; possibly TRBD1 or TRBD2 for D (5 bases each). Germline-derived CDR1 and CDR2 are MDHEN and SYDVKM. The CDR3 is 14 amino acids. The ends were cut back, 3 bases at V and 6 bases at J, with 15 bases in the middle. The CDR3 reads CASSLRQGVGEQYF. CDR3 bases: TGTGCCAGCAGTTTGAGGCAGGGAGTCGGCGAGCAGTACTTC. Based on the CDR3 plus reference TRBV28 and TRBJ2-7, the full variable domain is DVKVTQSSRYLVKRTGEKVFLECVQDMDHENMFWYRQDPGLGLRLIYFSYDVKMKEKGDIPEGYSVSREKKERFSLILESASTNQTSMYLCASSLRQGVGEQYFGPGTRLTVT.

To note about this clone: Relative to the germline gene, one junction end is altered; a read error may explain this. The J gene is TRBJ1-1, the V gene TRBV4-1, with D uncertain. Per germline, CDR1 MGHRA and CDR2 YSYEKL. The CDR3 is 16 amino acids. The CDR3: CASSKEERERNTEAFF. The CDR3 nucleotides are TGCGCCAGCAGCAAAGAGGAGAGGGAAAGGAACACTGAAGCTTTCTTT.

This chain uses TRBV5-6 with TRBJ2-1; TRBD1 is a possible D gene (6 bases). CDR1 is SGHDT and CDR2 is YYEEEE in the germline V gene. This CDR3 comprises 14 residues. Trimming took off 1 base at V and 3 bases at J, with 8 bases between the two ends. CDR3 protein: CASSLRGNYNEQFF. The DNA of the CDR3 is TGTGCCAGCAGCTTGAGGGGGAACTACAATGAGCAGTTCTTC.

The chain has TRBV9 and TRBJ1-4, with D possibly being TRBD1 (5 bases). This CDR3 has 15 residues. Germline V lookup: CDR1 SGDLS, CDR2 YYNGEE. V was cut by 0 bases and J by 1 base, with 7 bases left in between. CDR3 protein: CASSVGDRTNEKLFF. Here the CDR3 DNA reads TGTGCCAGCAGCGTAGGGGACCGAACTAATGAAAAACTGTTTTTT.

In DNA form, the CDR3 reads TGTGCCAGCAGGCTACAGGGCCTTGGGGGCTACACCTTC. Translation gives CASRLQGLGGYTF. The chain is built from TRBV12-3 or TRBV12-4 and TRBJ1-2, with D possibly being TRBD1 (6 bases). The CDR3 loop spans 13 amino acids. Trimming took 6 bases from V and 8 from J, leaving 16 bases between them.

V and J are TRBV28 and TRBJ2-7, with TRBD1 matching over 8 bases. The CDR3 spans 15 residues. Germline lookup yields CDR1 MDHEN and CDR2 SYDVKM. Trimming took 2 bases from V and 5 from J; bases not matched to a gene: 8. CDR3: CASSLAGTGRDEQYF. CDR3 bases: TGTGCCAGCAGTTTAGCGGGGACAGGACGAGACGAGCAGTACTTC.

V is TRBV5-6 and J is TRBJ1-4, with D uncertain. V gave up 1 base and J gave up 0 bases, with 7 bases separating them. CDR1 SGHDT and CDR2 YYEEEE come from the germline V gene. The CDR3 contains 15 residues. For the CDR3, the DNA is TGTGCCAGCAGCTTGTTTCGTGCAACTAATGAAAAACTGTTTTTT. Translated: CASSLFRATNEKLFF.

The CDR3 DNA sequence: TGCGCCAGCAGCTTCCCCCGGGACAGGGGTGACTACGAGCAGTACTTC. This gives the protein CASSFPRDRGDYEQYF. The chain recombines TRBV5-1 with TRBJ2-7, with TRBD1 matching 10 bases. The CDR3 is 16 amino acids. Germline V gene data show CDR1 as SGHRS and CDR2 as YFSETQ. The V segment lost 2 bases and the J segment 3 bases; nucleotides outside the gene matches: 8. The full variable domain, with the rest looked up from reference TRBV5-1 and TRBJ2-7, is KAGVTQTPRYLIKTRGQQVTLSCSPISGHRSVSWYQQTPGQGLQFLFEYFSETQRNKGNFPGRFSGRQFSNSRSEMNVSTLELGDSALYLCASSFPRDRGDYEQYFGPGTRLTVT.

The gene calls are TRBV29-1 and TRBJ2-1, with 9 positions matching TRBD2. This CDR3 has 19 residues. V shed 7 bases, J shed 7 bases, and the junction held 26 bases outside the gene matches. Germline loops: CDR1 SQVTM, CDR2 ANQGSEA. The CDR3 loop reads CSAGGLGVAGDRRGNEQFF. For the CDR3, the DNA is TGCAGCGCGGGGGGACTTGGGGTAGCGGGAGATAGGAGGGGTAATGAGCAGTTCTTC.

A word on this clone: One junction end disagrees with the germline gene, perhaps due to a read error. Other DNA sequences in the same sample also yield this CDR3. The gene calls are TRBV6-5 and TRBJ2-3, with D unresolved. The CDR3 has 13 residues. Per the germline V gene, CDR1 is MNHEY and CDR2 is SVGAGI. The CDR3 protein is CASAQGSTDTQYF. CDR3 in DNA: TGTGCCAGCGCACAAGGTAGCACGGATACGCAGTATTTT.

This chain links TRBV28 with TRBJ2-7, with 9 nucleotides matching TRBD1. V dropped 3 bases and J dropped 5; count of bases not matched to a gene: 8. The V gene's germline CDR1 is MDHEN and CDR2 SYDVKM. This CDR3 region has 15 residues. The chain's CDR3 is CASSFRDRVYHEQYF. In DNA form, the CDR3 reads TGTGCCAGCAGTTTCCGGGACAGGGTATACCACGAGCAGTACTTC. Full variable domain (remainder filled in from reference TRBV28 and TRBJ2-7): DVKVTQSSRYLVKRTGEKVFLECVQDMDHENMFWYRQDPGLGLRLIYFSYDVKMKEKGDIPEGYSVSREKKERFSLILESASTNQTSMYLCASSFRDRVYHEQYFGPGTRLTVT.

This chain uses TRBV7-9 with TRBJ2-5; 10 bases match TRBD2. Looked up from germline, CDR1 is SEHNR and CDR2 is FQNEAQ (reference sequence). This CDR3 is 16 amino acids long. Trimming removed 3 bases from V and 4 bases from J; junction bases left unmatched: 8. For the CDR3, the DNA is TGTGCCAGCAGCTTTGGCCTAGCGGGAGCTGGAGAGACCCAGTACTTC. Amino acids: CASSFGLAGAGETQYF.

The chain is built from TRBV7-9 and TRBJ2-1; D is ambiguous. The V gene's germline CDR1 is SEHNR and CDR2 FQNEAQ (reference sequence). The CDR3 contains 13 residues. With 8 bases removed from V and 8 bases from J, the gap between germline ends came to 16 bases. The CDR3 reads CASLDVTGYEQFF. In nucleotides, the CDR3 is TGTGCCAGCCTAGACGTAACGGGTTATGAGCAGTTCTTC.

This clone was picked up a small number of times. The chain combines TRBV4-2 with TRBJ1-1, with a possible D match to TRBD1 (6 bases). V lost 0 bases to trimming and J lost 5 bases, with 16 bases between them. The CDR3 runs 16 residues. The V gene's germline CDR1 is LGHNA and CDR2 YNFKEQ. The CDR3 DNA sequence: TGTGCCAGCAGCCAAGACGGGGGGGCGGGGCGGACTGAAGCTTTCTTT. This encodes CASSQDGGAGRTEAFF.

The chain is built from TRBV28 and TRBJ1-6; perhaps TRBD1 as D (5 bases). CDR3 length equals 14 residues. The V gene's germline CDR1 is MDHEN and CDR2 SYDVKM. The V gene lost 6 bases and the J gene lost 6 bases, with 12 bases spanning the gap. CDR3 nucleotide sequence: TGTGCCAGCAGACCAGTAGACAGTAATTCACCCCTCCACTTT. It encodes CASRPVDSNSPLHF.

This clone was recorded once. The chain combines TRBV6-6 with TRBJ1-5; D is uncertain. V dropped 2 bases and J dropped 3 bases, with 5 bases sitting between them. CDR1 is MNHNY and CDR2 is SVGAGI in the germline V gene (reference sequence). The CDR3 sequence is 13 residues long. CDR3 residues: CASSYTDNQPQHF. The DNA of the CDR3 is TGTGCCAGCAGTTACACAGACAATCAGCCCCAGCATTTT.

The V gene is TRBV7-2, the J gene TRBJ2-3; D is possibly TRBD2 (6 bases). Germline V CDR1 and CDR2: SGHTA, FQGNSA. V lost 0 bases and J 8 bases, leaving 12 bases between the germline ends. The CDR3 length is 14 residues. CDR3 sequence: CASSLAYLASTQYF. The CDR3 coding sequence is TGTGCCAGCAGCTTAGCGTATCTAGCGTCTACGCAGTATTTT.

V gene TRBV6-4 combines with J gene TRBJ2-1; 9 bases match TRBD2. V was pared by 3 bases and J by 4 bases, with 7 bases of the junction left unmatched. Germline V gene data show CDR1 as MRHNA and CDR2 as SNTAGT. This CDR3 has 16 residues. The CDR3 bases are TGTGCCAGCAGTGAGAGTAGCGGGAGAGGGTACAATGAGCAGTTCTTC. Protein product: CASSESSGRGYNEQFF.

This chain uses TRBV7-9 with TRBJ2-7; TRBD2 matches at 11 bases. J was trimmed by 6 bases and V by 4 bases; bases with no gene match: 5. The germline CDR1 and CDR2 sequences are SEHNR and FQNEAQ (reference sequence). CDR3 size: 14 residues. The CDR3 loop reads CASSSRLAGTEQYF. As DNA, the CDR3 is TGTGCCAGCAGCTCGAGACTAGCGGGAACCGAGCAGTACTTC.

This clone has only a few counts. The CDR3 sequence is CASSEAQIYNEQFF. DNA for the CDR3: TGTGCCAGCAGTGAAGCTCAGATATACAATGAGCAGTTCTTC. This chain uses TRBV6-1 with TRBJ2-1; the D is unclear. Germline assignment: CDR1 MNHNS and CDR2 SASEGT. The V end was cut by 0 bases, the J end by 4 bases, with 7 bases between. The CDR3 contains 14 residues.

The CDR3 DNA sequence: TGTGCCAGCAGCTTGGATGTCGGCCCCTACGAGCAGTACTTC. This encodes CASSLDVGPYEQYF. The rearrangement uses TRBV5-4 and TRBJ2-7, with unresolved D. Germline V gene lookup returns CDR1 SGHNT and CDR2 YYREEE (reference sequence). V dropped 0 bases and J dropped 2 bases, with 9 bases sitting between them. CDR3 length: 14 amino acids.

This chain joins TRBV28 and TRBJ1-6, with D uncertain. The CDR3 sequence is 13 residues long. Germline CDR1 MDHEN, CDR2 SYDVKM. V lost 1 base and J lost 8, with 6 bases in between. The DNA of the CDR3 is TGTGCCAGCAGTTTATTCGGGGATTCACCCCTCCACTTT. Protein sequence: CASSLFGDSPLHF.

CDR3 nucleotides: TGTGCCAGCAGCTTAGGCAGTCGTACCGGGGAGCTGTTTTTT. Protein sequence: CASSLGSRTGELFF. The chain has TRBV7-3 and TRBJ2-2, with D uncertain. V shed 2 bases and J shed 5 bases, with 9 bases lying between them. The CDR3 loop spans 14 amino acids. Germline V CDR1 and CDR2: SGHTA, FQGTGA.

This clone was found a few times. The genes are TRBV11-2 and TRBJ2-3; 9 bases fit TRBD1. In germline, CDR1 is SGHAT, CDR2 FQNNGV. The CDR3 runs 15 residues. V gave up 2 bases and J gave up 6 bases; unmatched junction bases: 6. The CDR3 DNA reads TGTGCCAGCAGCTTAACAGGGGGCGGAAGGGATACGCAGTATTTT. Translation: CASSLTGGGRDTQYF. The complete variable domain, with remaining parts taken from reference TRBV11-2 and TRBJ2-3, reads EAGVAQSPRYKIIEKRQSVAFWCNPISGHATLYWYQQILGQGPKLLIQFQNNGVVDDSQLPKDRFSAERLKGVDSTLKIQPAKLEDSAVYLCASSLTGGGRDTQYFGPGTRLTVL.

V is TRBV4-1 and J is TRBJ1-5, with no clear D. Germline V CDR1 and CDR2: MGHRA, YSYEKL. This CDR3 comprises 15 residues. V was pared by 4 bases and J by 6 bases, with 16 bases between. CDR3 residues: CASSLNPTRPQPQHF. CDR3 DNA: TGCGCCAGCAGCCTAAACCCGACACGGCCTCAGCCCCAGCATTTT.

The CDR3 region is CASSLQGNTGELFF. CDR3 nucleotide sequence: TGTGCCAGCAGTTTACAGGGTAACACCGGGGAGCTGTTTTTT. V is TRBV27 and J is TRBJ2-2; tentatively, D is TRBD1 (5 bases). Germline values: CDR1 MNHEY, CDR2 SMNVEV (reference sequence). Trimming removed 2 bases from V and 2 bases from J, with 6 bases in between. The CDR3 is made up of 14 amino acids.

This clone has only one observation. CDR3 sequence: CASSSRVGTEAFF. For the CDR3, the DNA is TGTGCCAGCAGCTCCAGGGTGGGGACTGAAGCTTTCTTT. V and J are TRBV5-4 and TRBJ1-1; D perhaps matches TRBD1 (5 bases). V dropped 3 bases and J dropped 5 bases, with 11 bases sitting between them. Looked up from germline, CDR1 is SGHNT and CDR2 is YYREEE (reference sequence). This CDR3 has 13 residues.